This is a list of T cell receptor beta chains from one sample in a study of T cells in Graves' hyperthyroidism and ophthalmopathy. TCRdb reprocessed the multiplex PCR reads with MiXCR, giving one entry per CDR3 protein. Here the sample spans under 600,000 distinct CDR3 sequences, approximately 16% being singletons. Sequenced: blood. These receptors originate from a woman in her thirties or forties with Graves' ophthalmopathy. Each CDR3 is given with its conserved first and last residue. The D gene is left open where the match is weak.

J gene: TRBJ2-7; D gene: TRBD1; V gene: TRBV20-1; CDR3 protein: CSASPGGYEQYF
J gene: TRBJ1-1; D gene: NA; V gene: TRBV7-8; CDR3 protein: CASSLVDGSTEAFF
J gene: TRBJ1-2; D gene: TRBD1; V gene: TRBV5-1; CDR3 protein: CASREGGMDGYTF
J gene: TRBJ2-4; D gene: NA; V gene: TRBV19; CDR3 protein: CASSLQGVGKNIQYF
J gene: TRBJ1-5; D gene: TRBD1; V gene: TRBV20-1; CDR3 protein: CSARDQGARNQPQHF
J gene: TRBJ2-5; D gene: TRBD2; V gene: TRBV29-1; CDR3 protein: CSVEKLAGARGAQYF
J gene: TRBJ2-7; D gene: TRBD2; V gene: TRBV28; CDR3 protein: CASSFSASGSYEQYF
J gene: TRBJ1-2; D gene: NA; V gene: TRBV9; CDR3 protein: CASSSRAVVRNGYIF
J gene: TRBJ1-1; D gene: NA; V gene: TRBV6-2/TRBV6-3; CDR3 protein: CASSYNRQTDKAFF
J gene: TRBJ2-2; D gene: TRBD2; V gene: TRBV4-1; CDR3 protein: CASSQAQREGQVGELFF
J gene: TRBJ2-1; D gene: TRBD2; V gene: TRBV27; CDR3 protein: CASNRGGSSYNEQFF
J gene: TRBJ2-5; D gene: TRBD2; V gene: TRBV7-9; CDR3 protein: CASSLSGGGVGKPQETQYF
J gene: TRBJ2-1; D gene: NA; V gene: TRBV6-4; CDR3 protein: CASGWQGYNEQFF
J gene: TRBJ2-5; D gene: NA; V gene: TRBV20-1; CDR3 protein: CSAIDLLRAQGTQYF
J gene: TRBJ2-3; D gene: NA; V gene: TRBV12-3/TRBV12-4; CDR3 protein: CASRGELRGDTQYF
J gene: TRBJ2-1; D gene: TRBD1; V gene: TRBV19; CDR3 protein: CATHGQGAYNEQFF
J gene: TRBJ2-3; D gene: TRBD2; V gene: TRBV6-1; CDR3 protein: CASRDTSATHTDTQYF
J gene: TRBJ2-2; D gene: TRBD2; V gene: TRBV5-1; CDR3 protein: CASSLGTSGGELFF
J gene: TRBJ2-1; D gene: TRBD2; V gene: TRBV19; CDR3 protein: CASSLGLAVAGEQFF
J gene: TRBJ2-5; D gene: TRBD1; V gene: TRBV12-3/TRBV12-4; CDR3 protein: CASSPRGWDSQETQYF
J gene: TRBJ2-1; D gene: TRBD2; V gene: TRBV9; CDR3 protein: CASSVDSGGAYNEQFF
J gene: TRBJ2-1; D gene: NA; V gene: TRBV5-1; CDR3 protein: CASSLEGHYYNEQFF
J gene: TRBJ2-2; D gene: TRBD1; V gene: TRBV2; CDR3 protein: CASLGGDRVPTGELFF
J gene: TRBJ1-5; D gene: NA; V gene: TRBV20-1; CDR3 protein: CSASGGALGQPQHF
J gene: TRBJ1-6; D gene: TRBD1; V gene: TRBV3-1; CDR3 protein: CASSQGTGGPVALHF
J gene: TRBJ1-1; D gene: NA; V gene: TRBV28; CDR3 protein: CASSLGAVTEAFF
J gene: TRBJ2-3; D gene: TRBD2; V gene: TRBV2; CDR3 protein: CASNRISGRMTDTQYF
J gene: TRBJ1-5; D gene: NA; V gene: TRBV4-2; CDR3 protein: CASSQGGTNQPQHF
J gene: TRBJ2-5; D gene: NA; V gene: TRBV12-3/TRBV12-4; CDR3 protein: CASTIKGVGETQYF
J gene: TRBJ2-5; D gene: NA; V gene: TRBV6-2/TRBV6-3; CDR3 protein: CASSPRTGEVETQYF
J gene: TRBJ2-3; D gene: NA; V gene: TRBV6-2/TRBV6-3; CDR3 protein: CASSQIPDTQYF
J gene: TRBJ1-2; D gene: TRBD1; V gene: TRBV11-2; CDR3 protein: CASSKRPGQGTENYGYTF
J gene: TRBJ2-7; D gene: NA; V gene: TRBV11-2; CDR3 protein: CASSRVWAENYEQYF
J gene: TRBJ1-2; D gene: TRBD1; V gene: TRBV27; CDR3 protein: CASSQRQGSNYGYTF
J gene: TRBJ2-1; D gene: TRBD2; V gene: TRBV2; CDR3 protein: CASVVTSGDPNEQFF